Listed below are T cell receptor beta chains from one sample, sequenced in a study of T cell changes during pregnancy in multiple sclerosis. Repertoires were generated with immunoSEQ multiplex PCR, while TCRdb's copy carries only in-frame clones and drops some. The sample shows 45,000 to 55,000 clones, roughly 94% of them seen only once. Here the sequenced sample was CD8+ T cells from peripheral blood mononuclear cells, taken before pregnancy. The receptor source for this set is a female donor with multiple sclerosis, enrolled in a pregnancy study. Each CDR3 is given with its conserved first and last residue. Clone size is stated in some rows and not others, as once, few, many or a class when expanded.

>TRBJ2-7|TRBV6-1|-
CASSEAQINYEQYF
>TRBJ2-1|TRBV4-3|-
CASSQEGGLAGINEQFF
>TRBJ1-3|TRBV28|-
CASREDRWENTIYF
>TRBJ2-7|TRBV9|-
CASSVGGTGLPYEQYF
>TRBJ2-3|TRBV27|-
CASGPREASTDTQYF
>TRBJ2-1|TRBV27|-
CASSFAGGYNEQFF
>TRBJ2-2|TRBV30|-
CAWSVGTSDTGELFF
>TRBJ2-7|TRBV29-1|-
CSVELTTPYEQYF
>TRBJ2-1|TRBV6-5|-
CASSYLGTSENNEQFF
>TRBJ2-3|TRBV30|-
CAWSLGLAELGADTQYF
>TRBJ2-1|TRBV5-4|-
CASSFTETGPYNEQFF
>TRBJ1-4|TRBV25-1|-
CARIRDWYEKLFF
>TRBJ1-1|TRBV7-8|-
CASSLASFGVNTEAFF
>TRBJ1-2|TRBV7-8|once
CASSSRDRGDYGYTF
>TRBJ2-3|TRBV4-1|-
CASSQQTSGAARDTQYF
>TRBJ2-2|TRBV4-3|-
CASSQGGSSGIGGTGELFF
>TRBJ2-2|TRBV5-4|-
CASRGLAGGSDGELFF